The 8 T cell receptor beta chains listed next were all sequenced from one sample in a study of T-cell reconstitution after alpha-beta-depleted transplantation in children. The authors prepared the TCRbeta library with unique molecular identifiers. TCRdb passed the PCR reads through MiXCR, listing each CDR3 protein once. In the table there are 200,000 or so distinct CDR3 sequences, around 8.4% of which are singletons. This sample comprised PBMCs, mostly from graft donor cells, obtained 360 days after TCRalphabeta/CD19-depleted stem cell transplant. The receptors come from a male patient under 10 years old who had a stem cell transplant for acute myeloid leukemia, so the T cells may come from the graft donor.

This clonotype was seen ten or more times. Written as DNA, the CDR3 is TGCAGCGTCTACGAACAGGGTGCAGATACGCAGTATTTT. This encodes CSVYEQGADTQYF. V gene TRBV29-1 combines with J gene TRBJ2-3; the D gene is possibly TRBD1 (6 bases). The CDR3 has 13 amino acids. Trimming took 6 bases from V and 4 from J, leaving 14 bases between them. CDR1 SQVTM and CDR2 ANQGSEA come from the germline V gene.

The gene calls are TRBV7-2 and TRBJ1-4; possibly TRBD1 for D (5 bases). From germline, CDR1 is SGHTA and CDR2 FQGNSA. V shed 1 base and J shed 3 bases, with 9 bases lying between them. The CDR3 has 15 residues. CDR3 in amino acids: CASSLGRVANEKLFF. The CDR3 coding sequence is TGTGCCAGCAGCTTAGGCAGGGTTGCTAATGAAAAACTGTTTTTT.

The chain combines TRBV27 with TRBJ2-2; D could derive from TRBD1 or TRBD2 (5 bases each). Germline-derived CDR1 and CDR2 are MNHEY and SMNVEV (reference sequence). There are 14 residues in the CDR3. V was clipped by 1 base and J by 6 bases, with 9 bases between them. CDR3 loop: CASSLLGDPGELFF. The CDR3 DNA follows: TGTGCCAGCAGTTTATTGGGGGATCCCGGGGAGCTGTTTTTT.

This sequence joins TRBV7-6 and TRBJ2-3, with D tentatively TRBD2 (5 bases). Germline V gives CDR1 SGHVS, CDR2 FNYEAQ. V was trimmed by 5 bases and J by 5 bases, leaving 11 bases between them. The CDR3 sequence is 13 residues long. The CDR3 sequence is CASSEGVGDTQYF. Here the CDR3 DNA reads TGTGCCAGCAGCGAGGGTGTAGGAGATACGCAGTATTTT. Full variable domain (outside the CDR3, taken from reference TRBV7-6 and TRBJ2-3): GAGVSQSPRYKVTKRGQDVALRCDPISGHVSLYWYRQALGQGPEFLTYFNYEAQQDKSGLPNDRFSAERPEGSISTLTIQRTEQRDSAMYRCASSEGVGDTQYFGPGTRLTVL.

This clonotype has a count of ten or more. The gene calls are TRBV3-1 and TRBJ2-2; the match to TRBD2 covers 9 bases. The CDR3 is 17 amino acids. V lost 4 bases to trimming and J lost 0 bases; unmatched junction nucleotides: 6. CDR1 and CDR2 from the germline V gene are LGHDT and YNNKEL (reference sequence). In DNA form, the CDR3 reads TGTGCCAGCAGCCTTACGGGACTAGCAACGAACACCGGGGAGCTGTTTTTT. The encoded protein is CASSLTGLATNTGELFF.

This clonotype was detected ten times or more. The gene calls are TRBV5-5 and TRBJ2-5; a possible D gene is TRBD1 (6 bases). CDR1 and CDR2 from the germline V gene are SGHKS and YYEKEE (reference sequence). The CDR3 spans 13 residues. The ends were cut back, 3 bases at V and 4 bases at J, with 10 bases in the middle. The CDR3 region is CASSSGTRETQYF. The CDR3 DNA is TGTGCCAGCAGCTCCGGGACAAGAGAGACCCAGTACTTC.

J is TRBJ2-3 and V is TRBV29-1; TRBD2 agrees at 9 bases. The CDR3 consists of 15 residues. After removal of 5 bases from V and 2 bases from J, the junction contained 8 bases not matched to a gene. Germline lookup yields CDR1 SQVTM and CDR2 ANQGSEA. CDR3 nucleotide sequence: TGCAGCGTTTCCCAGACTAGCGGACCCACAGATACGCAGTATTTT. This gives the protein CSVSQTSGPTDTQYF.

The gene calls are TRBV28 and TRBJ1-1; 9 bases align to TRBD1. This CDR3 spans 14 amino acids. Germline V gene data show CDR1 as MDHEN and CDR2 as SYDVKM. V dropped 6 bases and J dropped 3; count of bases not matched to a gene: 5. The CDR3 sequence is CASSITGGDTEAFF. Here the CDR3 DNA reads TGTGCCAGCAGCATAACAGGGGGCGACACTGAAGCTTTCTTT.